Listed below are T cell receptor beta chains from one sample, sequenced in a study of tumor-infiltrating lymphocytes in localized non-small cell lung cancer. Sequencing used immunoSEQ multiplex PCR; TCRdb keeps in-frame clones, though not all of them. Of more than 10,000 clones detected, 80% to 90% appear once; the ten largest clones hold under 4.5%. Material for sequencing was uninvolved lung tissue not adjacent to the tumor. The receptor set was obtained from a human donor with non-small cell lung cancer. CDR3s leave out the opening cysteine and the closing phenylalanine or tryptophan. Only some rows state a clone size, as once, few, many or a class for expanded clones.

TRBV6-1	12	NA	TRBJ2-3	ASSEWRGADTQY
TRBV11-2	10	NA	TRBJ2-7	ASSAQGYEQY
TRBV2	13	NA	TRBJ2-2	ASSDVTQNTGELF
TRBV18	15	NA	TRBJ1-2	ASSPGRGSRTNYGYT
TRBV5-6	13	NA	TRBJ2-3	ASSRQGTGTDTQY
TRBV6-5	13	NA	TRBJ1-4	ASSYSLGAREKLF
TRBV7-2	12	NA	TRBJ2-5	ASSQTSEGETQY
TRBV2	9	NA	TRBJ2-7	ASSLTDEQY
TRBV20-1	9	NA	TRBJ1-1	SASLTLEAF
TRBV6-6	10	NA	TRBJ2-5	ASTRGQETQY
TRBV11-2	12	large	TRBJ1-2	ASSLTRTTNGYT
TRBV5-4	9	once	TRBJ1-1	ASSSYTEAF
TRBV27	12	NA	TRBJ1-1	ATKISGLSTEAF
TRBV10-3	14	NA	TRBJ2-3	AISETLAGGTDTQY
TRBV13	13	NA	TRBJ1-4	ASSFFRGVSEKLF
TRBV9	14	medium-sized	TRBJ2-3	ASSARMGQGVDTQY
TRBV18	11	NA	TRBJ2-5	ASSPRESETQY
TRBV6-6	12	NA	TRBJ1-1	ASRPPQGVTEAF
TRBV6-5	13	NA	TRBJ2-7	ASSSPGVRSYEQY
TRBV9	14	NA	TRBJ1-3	ASSVEGGLSGNTIY
TRBV7-9	10	few	TRBJ2-2	ASSRETGELF
TRBV7-7	14	NA	TRBJ2-1	ASSLATSGICDEQF
TRBV11-2	13	NA	TRBJ2-7	ASSLGGGSSYEQY